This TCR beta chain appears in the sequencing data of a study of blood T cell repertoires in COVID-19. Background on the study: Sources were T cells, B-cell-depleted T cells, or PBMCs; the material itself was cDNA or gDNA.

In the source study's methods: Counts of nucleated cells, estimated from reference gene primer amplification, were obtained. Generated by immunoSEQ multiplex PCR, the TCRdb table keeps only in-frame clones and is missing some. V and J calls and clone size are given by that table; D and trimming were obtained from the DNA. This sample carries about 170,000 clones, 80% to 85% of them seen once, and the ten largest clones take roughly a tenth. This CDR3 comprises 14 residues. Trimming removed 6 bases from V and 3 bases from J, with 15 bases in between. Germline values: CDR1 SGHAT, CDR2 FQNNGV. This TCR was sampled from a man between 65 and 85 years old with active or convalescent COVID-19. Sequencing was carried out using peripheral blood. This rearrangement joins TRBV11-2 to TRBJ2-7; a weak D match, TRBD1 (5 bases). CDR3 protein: CASSYSSDSYEQYF. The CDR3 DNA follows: TGTGCCAGCAGTTATTCATCAGACAGCTACGAGCAGTACTTC.